Listed here are 23 T cell receptor beta chains from one sample, sequenced in a study of blood T cell repertoires in COVID-19. Libraries were prepared by immunoSEQ multiplex PCR; TCRdb keeps only in-frame clonotypes and omits some of them. The sample includes under 250,000 clones, 65% to 85% of them seen just once. The sequencing input was peripheral blood. The receptors stem from a human donor in a cohort sampled during active COVID-19.

The rearrangement joins TRBV7-2 to TRBJ2-1; 11 bases are shared with TRBD2. Germline V CDR1 and CDR2: SGHTA, FQGNSA. The CDR3 sequence is 15 residues long. The V gene end was trimmed by 5 bases and the J gene end by 7 bases; junction bases not matched to a gene: 7. The CDR3 bases are TGTGCCAGCAGCCTCCTAGCGGGAGGAGGTAATGAGCAGTTCTTC. Translating it yields CASSLLAGGGNEQFF.

The V gene is TRBV24-1, the J gene TRBJ2-1, with 14 bases aligning to TRBD2. V lost 3 bases, J lost 6 bases, and 9 bases stayed unmatched. The germline CDR1 and CDR2 sequences are KGHDR and SFDVKD. The CDR3 is 18 residues long. The CDR3, as DNA: TGTGCCACCAGTGATCCCCGGACTAGCGGGAGGACTGCCAATGAGCAGTTCTTC. Translated: CATSDPRTSGRTANEQFF.

The V and J genes are TRBV11-2 and TRBJ2-7, with 13 positions matching TRBD2. In germline, CDR1 is SGHAT, CDR2 FQNNGV. J gave up 8 bases and V 2 bases, and 3 bases lay outside the gene matches. This CDR3 has 14 amino acids. CDR3 residues: CASSLTSGGAQQYF. The CDR3 DNA is TGTGCCAGCAGCTTAACTAGCGGGGGGGCACAGCAGTACTTC.

The chain couples TRBV5-4 to TRBJ1-2, with 10 bases lining up with TRBD1. The CDR3 is 15 amino acids. Per the germline V gene, CDR1 is SGHNT and CDR2 is YYREEE (reference sequence). Unmatched junction bases numbered 4, after V lost 3 bases and J lost 2 bases. The CDR3 nucleotides are TGTGCCAGCAGCTATGGGGGACAGGGGAACTATGGCTACACCTTC. It specifies CASSYGGQGNYGYTF.

The chain recombines TRBV19 with TRBJ1-2, with 7 bases identical to TRBD1. The CDR3 length is 14 residues. Trimming cost V 8 bases and J 4 bases; bases outside gene matches: 10. The V gene's germline CDR1 is LNHDA and CDR2 SQIVND (reference sequence). The CDR3 DNA reads TGTGCCAGTGGGGCAGGGGGTTACAGCTATGGCTACACCTTC. This encodes CASGAGGYSYGYTF.

The CDR3 bases are TGTGCCAGCAGCTTTGCCCGCGGGTCAGGGGCCAACGTCCTGACTTTC. It encodes CASSFARGSGANVLTF. The chain is built from TRBV7-9 and TRBJ2-6; D may be TRBD2 (5 bases). Trimming left V 3 bases short and J 4 bases short, with 13 bases between. Germline lookup yields CDR1 SEHNR and CDR2 FQNEAQ (reference sequence). The CDR3 runs to 16 residues.

The V and J genes are TRBV27 and TRBJ2-1; TRBD2 agrees at 8 bases. Trimming cost V 6 bases and J 7 bases; bases outside gene matches: 20. In germline, CDR1 is MNHEY, CDR2 SMNVEV (reference sequence). This CDR3 is 18 amino acids long. CDR3 sequence (DNA): TGTGCCAGCAGCCCCTCATCGAACGGGAGGGCCTATAGGAATGAGCAGTTCTTC. Translation gives CASSPSSNGRAYRNEQFF.

The chain employs TRBV7-3 and TRBJ2-5, with D possibly TRBD2 on 6 matching bases. V lost 4 bases and J lost 1, with 10 bases in between. The V gene's germline CDR1 is SGHTA and CDR2 FQGTGA. The CDR3 covers 14 residues. CDR3 sequence reads: CASSSGTVQETQYF. The CDR3 DNA reads TGTGCCAGCAGCTCCGGGACTGTCCAAGAGACCCAGTACTTC. The full variable domain, in which reference TRBV7-3 and TRBJ2-5 provide the parts outside the CDR3, is GAGVSQTPSNKVTEKGKYVELRCDPISGHTALYWYRQSLGQGPEFLIYFQGTGAADDSGLPNDRFFAVRPEGSVSTLKIQRTERGDSAVYLCASSSGTVQETQYFGPGTRLLVL.

The V gene is TRBV18, the J gene TRBJ2-3, with D unresolved. CDR3 length equals 16 residues. CDR1 and CDR2 from the germline V gene are KGHSH and LQKENI. V dropped 5 bases and J dropped 1 base, with 16 bases sitting between them. This chain's CDR3 is CASSIRQTKGTDTQYF. DNA for the CDR3: TGTGCCAGCTCAATCCGACAAACAAAGGGCACAGATACGCAGTATTTT.

For the CDR3, the DNA is TGTGCCAGCAGCGTGGGTTCGGCGGGCACTGAAGCTTTCTTT. Protein product: CASSVGSAGTEAFF. The chain employs TRBV9 and TRBJ1-1; D unresolved. The CDR3 consists of 14 residues. With 2 bases removed from V and 4 bases from J, the gap between germline ends came to 12 bases. Germline V CDR1 and CDR2: SGDLS, YYNGEE.

The V and J genes are TRBV6-2 or TRBV6-3 and TRBJ1-2; 7 bases are shared with TRBD1. Unmatched junction bases numbered 4, after V lost 4 bases and J lost 8 bases. The CDR3 runs 12 residues. Germline lookup yields CDR1 MNHEY and CDR2 SVGEGT. The chain's CDR3 is CASSSTGDGYTF. In DNA form, the CDR3 reads TGTGCCAGCAGTTCCACAGGGGACGGCTACACCTTC.

This clone appeared a single time. The chain recombines TRBV15 with TRBJ1-6; D gene ambiguous. Germline V gives CDR1 LNHNV, CDR2 YYDKDF (reference sequence). V lost 4 bases to trimming and J lost 0 bases, with 10 bases between them. The CDR3 contains 16 residues. This CDR3 reads CATSNGDSSYNSPLHF. The CDR3, as DNA: TGTGCCACCAGCAATGGTGATAGCTCCTATAATTCACCCCTCCACTTT. The entire variable domain, with the rest obtained from reference TRBV15 and TRBJ1-6, is as follows: DAMVIQNPRYQVTQFGKPVTLSCSQTLNHNVMYWYQQKSSQAPKLLFHYYDKDFNNEADTPDNFQSRRPNTSFCFLDIRSPGLGDTAMYLCATSNGDSSYNSPLHFGNGTRLTVT.

This chain links TRBV7-8 with TRBJ1-5; D unclear. The CDR3 sequence is 16 residues long. CDR1 SGHVS and CDR2 FQNEAQ come from the germline V gene. Trimming shortened V by 5 bases and J by 3 bases, and 17 bases separated the two germline ends. The CDR3 coding sequence is TGTGCCAGCAGCCAGAGGGCAGGTGGATACAATCAGCCCCAGCATTTT. This codes for CASSQRAGGYNQPQHF.

The rearrangement joins TRBV6-5 to TRBJ2-1; D is ambiguous. Germline CDR1 and CDR2: MNHEY and SVGAGI. Deletions cut 7 bases from V and 10 bases from J, with 14 bases between. The CDR3 runs to 12 residues. This chain's CDR3 is CASNNLRREQFF. DNA of the CDR3: TGTGCCAGCAATAATCTCCGGAGAGAGCAGTTCTTC.

This chain joins TRBV19 and TRBJ1-4; tentatively, D is TRBD1 (5 bases). The CDR3 consists of 14 residues. Germline-derived CDR1 and CDR2 are LNHDA and SQIVND (reference sequence). V was trimmed by 5 bases and J by 3 bases, leaving 10 bases between them. The CDR3 loop reads CASSPTVSNEKLFF. As DNA, the CDR3 is TGTGCCAGTAGTCCGACAGTCTCTAATGAAAAACTGTTTTTT.

J is TRBJ2-3 and V is TRBV5-5; D may be TRBD2 (5 bases). Germline V lookup: CDR1 SGHKS, CDR2 YYEKEE (reference sequence). This CDR3 has 14 amino acids. Trimming took 1 base from V and 6 from J, leaving 12 bases between them. Here the CDR3 DNA reads TGTGCCAGCAGCTTGACGGGGATTCGGGATACGCAGTATTTT. It is translated as CASSLTGIRDTQYF.

The V call is TRBV6-5, the J call TRBJ2-7; TRBD2 matches at 7 bases. The junction had 6 bases not matched to a gene; V was cut back by 2 bases and J by 2 bases. This CDR3 contains 15 residues. Germline V lookup: CDR1 MNHEY, CDR2 SVGAGI. CDR3 nucleotides: TGTGCCAGCAGTTACGGTTCGGGGGGTACCTACGAGCAGTACTTC. Its translation is CASSYGSGGTYEQYF.

The chain uses TRBV7-7 and TRBJ2-1; possible D gene TRBD1, 5 bases. Looked up from germline, CDR1 is SSHAT and CDR2 is FNYEAQ (reference sequence). The CDR3 covers 14 residues. This chain's CDR3 is CASSPDTSYNEQFF. The CDR3, as DNA: TGTGCTAGCTCGCCGGACACCTCCTACAATGAGCAGTTCTTC.

The chain combines TRBV10-3 with TRBJ1-1, with D possibly being TRBD1 (5 bases). The CDR3 sequence is 13 residues long. Per the germline V gene, CDR1 is ENHRY and CDR2 is SYGVKD. Trimming took off 4 bases at V and 4 bases at J, with 10 bases between the two ends. CDR3 bases: TGTGCCATCAGTGTCGGGGGGAGCACTGAAGCTTTCTTT. Translation gives CAISVGGSTEAFF.

This sequence joins TRBV5-6 and TRBJ2-7, with D maybe TRBD1 (5 bases). CDR3 length: 15 residues. In germline, CDR1 is SGHDT, CDR2 YYEEEE. Trimming left V 4 bases short and J 2 bases short, with 16 bases between. CDR3 DNA: TGTGCCAGCAGCCCGGACACCCTTAACCCCTACGAGCAGTACTTC. The encoded protein is CASSPDTLNPYEQYF.

The rearrangement joins TRBV6-5 to TRBJ2-7, with a tentative D call TRBD2 (5 bases). The CDR3 has 11 amino acids. Germline V gene lookup returns CDR1 MNHEY and CDR2 SVGAGI. Trimming removed 8 bases from V and 3 bases from J, with 8 bases in between. Here the CDR3 reads CASFRGYEQYF. CDR3 coding DNA: TGTGCCAGCTTCCGGGGCTACGAGCAGTACTTC.

This rearrangement joins TRBV6-2 or TRBV6-3 to TRBJ2-3, with D possibly being TRBD1 (6 bases). The germline V gene has CDR1 MNHEY and CDR2 SVGEGT. The CDR3 consists of 17 residues. V lost 4 bases, J lost 2 bases, and 19 bases lay in between. The CDR3 loop is CASSFPRYRAVTDTQYF. CDR3 DNA sequence: TGTGCCAGCAGTTTCCCCCGGTACAGGGCTGTCACAGATACGCAGTATTTT.

This chain connects TRBV7-9 to TRBJ2-1; possibly TRBD1 for D (5 bases). V was clipped by 5 bases and J by 0 bases, with 5 bases between them. This CDR3 spans 13 amino acids. Germline V gene data show CDR1 as SEHNR and CDR2 as FQNEAQ (reference sequence). The CDR3 region has the DNA TGTGCCAGCAGCCAGGGCTCCTACAATGAGCAGTTCTTC. Its translation is CASSQGSYNEQFF.